This note documents a single TCR beta chain sequence. Its matching antigen is unknown. These data come from a study of shared clonotypes between healthy human individuals. Findings of the study overall: A handful of donors held approximately 5% of naive CD4 clonotypes in common.

It was CD45RO-negative cells, positively selected for CCR7, that made up naive CD8 cells, with terminally differentiated effector memory CD45RA+ cells excluded. TCRdb keeps only in-frame clones here, not all; method: immunoSEQ multiplex PCR. Of some 2.1 million clones in the sample, about 94% were seen once. This CDR3 comprises 16 residues. V was shortened by 3 bases and J by 3 bases, with 18 bases between the two germline ends. The germline gives CDR1 SGDLS, CDR2 YYNGEE. The V and J genes are TRBV9 and TRBJ1-1; D is possibly TRBD1 (6 bases). Input material: naive CD8+ T cells from PBMCs. The TCR comes from a man between 18 and 35 years old in good health. Some clones in this sample may be carry-over from other donors' samples. The CDR3 bases are TGTGCCAGCAGCGCGAATTCGGGACATGGGGACACTGAAGCTTTCTTT. As protein: CASSANSGHGDTEAFF.